These T cell receptor beta chains were read from a single sample in a study of blood T cell repertoires in COVID-19. Sequencing used immunoSEQ multiplex PCR; TCRdb keeps in-frame clones, though not all of them. The sample has fewer than 700,000 clones; 70% to 90% are singletons. Input material: peripheral blood. Receptors originate from a woman aged 45-59 years with COVID-19, enrolled during active disease. Each CDR3 is given with its conserved first and last residue. The D gene is left open where the match is weak. Part of the rows lack a size; the others show once, few, many or a class for expanded clones.

clone_size: -; j_call: TRBJ1-2; v_call: TRBV20-1; d_call: -; cdr3_aa: CSVAGYGYTF; cdr3_nt: TGCAGTGTGGCGGGGTATGGCTACACCTTC
clone_size: -; j_call: TRBJ1-1; v_call: TRBV7-3; d_call: -; cdr3_aa: CASSLTAGGNTEAFF; cdr3_nt: TGTGCCAGCAGCTTAACGGCGGGAGGGAACACTGAAGCTTTCTTT
clone_size: -; j_call: TRBJ1-6; v_call: TRBV6-1; d_call: -; cdr3_aa: CASSKERGSSYNSPLHF; cdr3_nt: TGTGCCAGCAGTAAAGAACGGGGTAGCTCCTATAATTCACCCCTCCACTTT
clone_size: -; j_call: TRBJ1-2; v_call: TRBV24-1; d_call: -; cdr3_aa: CATSDSTARRGGYTF; cdr3_nt: TGTGCCACCAGTGATTCGACCGCCCGGCGGGGTGGCTACACCTTC
clone_size: -; j_call: TRBJ2-6; v_call: TRBV10-3; d_call: -; cdr3_aa: CATTGTIYSGANVLTF; cdr3_nt: TGTGCCACCACAGGGACCATTTACTCTGGGGCCAACGTCCTGACTTTC
clone_size: -; j_call: TRBJ2-3; v_call: TRBV5-1; d_call: TRBD2; cdr3_aa: CASSARSSGGTDTQYF; cdr3_nt: TGCGCCAGCAGCGCACGATCTAGCGGGGGAACAGATACGCAGTATTTT
clone_size: -; j_call: TRBJ2-1; v_call: TRBV11-2; d_call: TRBD2; cdr3_aa: CASSPSGGVYNEQFF; cdr3_nt: TGTGCCAGCAGCCCAAGCGGGGGCGTCTACAATGAGCAGTTCTTC
clone_size: few; j_call: TRBJ2-1; v_call: TRBV2; d_call: TRBD2; cdr3_aa: CASSFGLAGSNEQFF; cdr3_nt: TGTGCCAGCAGTTTCGGACTAGCGGGGAGCAATGAGCAGTTCTTC
clone_size: once; j_call: TRBJ2-5; v_call: TRBV27; d_call: TRBD2; cdr3_aa: CASSLLSGLGLPETQYF; cdr3_nt: TGTGCCAGCAGTTTACTCTCGGGACTAGGTCTGCCGGAGACCCAGTACTTC
clone_size: -; j_call: TRBJ2-3; v_call: TRBV6-4; d_call: TRBD1; cdr3_aa: CASSGRGPRMYTQYF; cdr3_nt: TGTGCCAGCAGCGGCAGGGGGCCGAGGATGTATACGCAGTATTTT
clone_size: -; j_call: TRBJ1-2; v_call: TRBV3-1/TRBV3-2; d_call: TRBD1; cdr3_aa: CASSLWDREDGYTF; cdr3_nt: TGTGCCAGCAGCCTGTGGGACAGGGAAGATGGCTACACCTTC
clone_size: -; j_call: TRBJ2-1; v_call: TRBV6-5; d_call: -; cdr3_aa: CASSLSYNEQFF; cdr3_nt: TGTGCCAGCAGCCTCTCTTACAATGAGCAGTTCTTC
clone_size: -; j_call: TRBJ1-2; v_call: TRBV19; d_call: TRBD1; cdr3_aa: CASSRQGDGYTF; cdr3_nt: TGTGCCAGTAGTAGACAGGGGGATGGCTACACCTTC
clone_size: -; j_call: TRBJ2-2; v_call: TRBV5-5; d_call: -; cdr3_aa: CASSWGSQGTGELFF; cdr3_nt: TGTGCCAGCAGCTGGGGTTCACAGGGCACCGGGGAGCTGTTTTTT
clone_size: few; j_call: TRBJ1-2; v_call: TRBV5-1; d_call: -; cdr3_aa: CASSLGSEGGYTF; cdr3_nt: TGCGCCAGCAGCTTGGGATCGGAGGGTGGCTACACCTTC
clone_size: -; j_call: TRBJ1-1; v_call: TRBV4-1; d_call: -; cdr3_aa: CASSQDDSPNTEAFF; cdr3_nt: TGCGCCAGCAGCCAAGACGATAGTCCGAACACTGAAGCTTTCTTT
clone_size: -; j_call: TRBJ2-7; v_call: TRBV10-3; d_call: -; cdr3_aa: CAISQSWGLSSYEQYF; cdr3_nt: TGTGCCATCAGTCAGAGTTGGGGGCTGAGCTCCTACGAGCAGTACTTC
clone_size: -; j_call: TRBJ2-2; v_call: TRBV7-3; d_call: TRBD1; cdr3_aa: CASSHRDRATGELFF; cdr3_nt: TGTGCCAGCAGCCACCGGGACAGGGCCACCGGGGAGCTGTTTTTT
clone_size: -; j_call: TRBJ2-7; v_call: TRBV7-9; d_call: TRBD2; cdr3_aa: CASSLALTSGGSYEQYF; cdr3_nt: TGTGCCAGCAGCTTAGCTCTGACTAGCGGGGGCTCCTACGAGCAGTACTTC
clone_size: -; j_call: TRBJ2-7; v_call: TRBV6-5; d_call: TRBD2; cdr3_aa: CASSYSRLAGQYF; cdr3_nt: TGTGCCAGCAGTTACTCGAGACTAGCAGGGCAGTACTTC
clone_size: -; j_call: TRBJ1-1; v_call: TRBV2; d_call: TRBD1; cdr3_aa: CASSGPSGGTEAFF; cdr3_nt: TGTGCCAGCAGTGGACCATCAGGGGGCACTGAAGCTTTCTTT
clone_size: -; j_call: TRBJ2-3; v_call: TRBV5-4; d_call: TRBD2; cdr3_aa: CASSLPSVAGATDTQYF; cdr3_nt: TGTGCCAGCAGCTTGCCCTCGGTAGCGGGGGCCACAGATACGCAGTATTTT
clone_size: -; j_call: TRBJ1-4; v_call: TRBV19; d_call: -; cdr3_aa: CASSMTRESYEKLFF; cdr3_nt: TGTGCCAGTAGTATGACCAGGGAATCTTATGAAAAACTGTTTTTT
clone_size: -; j_call: TRBJ2-7; v_call: TRBV9; d_call: -; cdr3_aa: CASSAHIGGEQYF; cdr3_nt: TGTGCCAGCAGCGCCCACATCGGGGGCGAGCAGTACTTC
clone_size: -; j_call: TRBJ2-2; v_call: TRBV10-1; d_call: -; cdr3_aa: CASSRQMNTGELFF; cdr3_nt: TGCGCCAGCAGTAGACAGATGAACACCGGGGAGCTGTTTTTT
clone_size: -; j_call: TRBJ1-2; v_call: TRBV2; d_call: -; cdr3_aa: CASTRNRDEHGYTF; cdr3_nt: TGTGCCAGCACCCGGAACAGGGACGAGCATGGCTACACCTTC
clone_size: -; j_call: TRBJ2-7; v_call: TRBV7-6; d_call: TRBD2; cdr3_aa: CASSGGTSGGPTYEQYF; cdr3_nt: TGTGCCAGCAGCGGAGGGACTAGCGGGGGGCCGACCTACGAGCAGTACTTC